Listed here are 5 T cell receptor beta chains from one sample, sequenced in a study of cytomegalovirus exposure and HLA in healthy donors. Generated by immunoSEQ multiplex PCR, the TCRdb table keeps only in-frame clones and is missing some. This sample yields around 60,000 clones, of which about 94% are seen a single time; 4% to 5.5% belongs to the top ten. Sequencing was performed on PBMCs. The receptors stem from a man between 18 and 35 years old in good health and CMV-seropositive.

The chain carries TRBV11-2 and TRBJ1-2; unclear D gene. The CDR3 has 14 residues. V gave up 3 bases and J gave up 7 bases, with 15 bases separating them. Per germline, CDR1 SGHAT and CDR2 FQNNGV. DNA for the CDR3: TGTGCCAGCAGCTTTAGTTGGAGGGAGGGTGGCTACACCTTC. Its protein is CASSFSWREGGYTF.

The chain is built from TRBV6-1 and TRBJ2-7; 9 bases are shared with TRBD1. V shed 4 bases and J 2 bases; nucleotides not matched to a gene: 6. Germline V gene sequence: CDR1 MNHNS, CDR2 SASEGT. This CDR3 comprises 15 residues. CDR3 protein: CASSVNRDRAYEQYF. CDR3 DNA sequence: TGTGCCAGCAGTGTTAACCGGGACAGGGCCTACGAGCAGTACTTC.

The sample holds a few counts of this clone. The chain has TRBV5-8 and TRBJ1-5, with D unresolved. Trimming took 0 bases from V and 7 from J, leaving 8 bases between them. This CDR3 has 13 amino acids. Germline values: CDR1 SGHTS, CDR2 YDEGEE. CDR3 residues: CASSLGRDQPQHF. Written as DNA, the CDR3 is TGTGCCAGCAGCTTGGGGAGAGACCAGCCCCAGCATTTT.

V gene TRBV5-1 combines with J gene TRBJ2-5; the D is unclear. The CDR3 totals 17 residues. The V end was cut by 4 bases, the J end by 1 base, with 20 bases between. Germline CDR1 is SGHRS and CDR2 is YFSETQ. For the CDR3, the DNA is TGCGCCAGCAGCCGAAAACCCCCTACTACTATCCAAGAGACCCAGTACTTC. Translating gives CASSRKPPTTIQETQYF.

The CDR3 reads CASSEWGTGNEKLFF. Written as DNA, the CDR3 is TGTGCCAGCAGTGAATGGGGGACAGGGAATGAAAAACTGTTTTTT. The chain recombines TRBV6-1 with TRBJ1-4, with 9 bases fitting TRBD1. With V trimmed by 2 bases and J by 5 bases, 3 bases remained unmatched. This CDR3 is built from 15 residues. Looked up from germline, CDR1 is MNHNS and CDR2 is SASEGT.